This T cell receptor beta chain was found in a study of T cell changes during pregnancy in multiple sclerosis. TCRdb's copy holds only in-frame clones and misses some; the assay was immunoSEQ multiplex PCR. This sample has under 80,000 clones, with around 94% found just once. The germline V gene has CDR1 MNHNS and CDR2 SASEGT. V shed 4 bases and J shed 0 bases, with 10 bases lying between them. The CDR3 totals 16 residues. V and J are TRBV6-1 and TRBJ2-6; a weak D match, TRBD2 (6 bases). This TCR was sampled from a female donor with multiple sclerosis, enrolled in a pregnancy study. The sequencing here drew on peripheral blood, taken before pregnancy. CDR3 loop: CASSGDWNSGANVLTF. The CDR3 DNA is TGTGCCAGCAGTGGGGACTGGAACTCTGGGGCCAACGTCCTGACTTTC.